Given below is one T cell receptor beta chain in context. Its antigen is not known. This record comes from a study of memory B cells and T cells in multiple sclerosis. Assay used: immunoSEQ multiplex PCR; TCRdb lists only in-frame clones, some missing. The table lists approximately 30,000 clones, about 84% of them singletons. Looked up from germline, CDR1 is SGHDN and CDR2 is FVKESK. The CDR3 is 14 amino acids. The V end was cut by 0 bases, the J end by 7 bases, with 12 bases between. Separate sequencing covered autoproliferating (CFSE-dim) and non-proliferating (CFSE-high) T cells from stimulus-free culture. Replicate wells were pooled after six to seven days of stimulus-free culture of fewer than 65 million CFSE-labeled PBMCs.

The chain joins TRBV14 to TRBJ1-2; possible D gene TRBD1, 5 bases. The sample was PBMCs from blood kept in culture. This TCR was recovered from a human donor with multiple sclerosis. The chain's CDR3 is CASSQDRGRLGYTF. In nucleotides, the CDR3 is TGTGCCAGCAGCCAAGATCGGGGCAGGCTTGGCTACACCTTC.